This paragraph reports one TCR beta chain. Its cognate antigen is unknown. The CDR3 is 13 residues long. Germline CDR1 is MDHEN and CDR2 is SYDVKM. V was pared by 3 bases and J by 5 bases, with 3 bases of the junction left unmatched. This sample is drawn from a study of type 1 regulatory T cells. One entry per CDR3 protein results from TCRdb running MiXCR on the reads. This table has roughly 65,000 distinct CDR3 sequences, 49% appearing once. The source is a human donor in good health. Specimen: cultured non-Tr1 T cells, either the whole culture or a sorted T cell fraction (not recorded which). The chain uses TRBV28 and TRBJ1-1, with TRBD1 matching 7 bases. CDR3 protein: CASSFSRGTEAFF. The CDR3 nucleotides read TGTGCCAGCAGTTTCAGCAGGGGGACTGAAGCTTTCTTT.